This T cell receptor (beta chain) was observed in a study of T cell responses to AZD1222 COVID-19 vaccine. Across the whole study: Pooling covered second doses at about 4 or about 12 weeks.

Study-wide results and limits: None of the repertoires were sampled until the peak T cell response had passed. Donors, mostly white British, included more females; clonal diversity was possibly underestimated.

To note about this clone: Antigen unknown.

Method: immunoSEQ multiplex PCR; TCRdb's copy keeps in-frame clones and lacks some. The sample includes more than 50,000 clones, 65% to 90% of them seen just once. Germline V gene sequence: CDR1 LNHDA, CDR2 SQIVND (reference sequence). With 6 bases removed from V and 0 bases from J, the gap between germline ends came to 9 bases. CDR3 length: 15 residues. This chain uses TRBV19 with TRBJ2-6; no definite D call. This TCR was recovered from an adult in good health. The sample consisted of peripheral blood, taken on day 0 of AZD1222 vaccination. The CDR3 loop is CASSPPNSGANVLTF. As DNA, the CDR3 is TGTGCCAGTAGCCCCCCCAACTCTGGGGCCAACGTCCTGACTTTC.